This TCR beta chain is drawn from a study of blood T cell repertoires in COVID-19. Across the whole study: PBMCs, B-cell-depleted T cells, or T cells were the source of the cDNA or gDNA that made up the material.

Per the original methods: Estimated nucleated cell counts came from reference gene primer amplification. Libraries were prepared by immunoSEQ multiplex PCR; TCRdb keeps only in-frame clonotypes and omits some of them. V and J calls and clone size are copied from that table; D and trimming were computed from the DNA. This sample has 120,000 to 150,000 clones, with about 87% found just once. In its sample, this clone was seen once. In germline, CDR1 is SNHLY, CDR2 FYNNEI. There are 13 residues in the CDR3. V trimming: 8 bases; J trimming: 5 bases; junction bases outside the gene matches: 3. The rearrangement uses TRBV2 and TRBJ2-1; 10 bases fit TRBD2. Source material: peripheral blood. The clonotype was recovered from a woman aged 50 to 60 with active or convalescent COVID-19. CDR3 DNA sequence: TGTGCCAGCCTCGGACTAGCGGACAATGAGCAGTTCTTC. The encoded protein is CASLGLADNEQFF.